Reported below is one T cell receptor beta chain. Its antigen is not identified. The sample belongs to a study of Ad26.COV2.S vaccination and SARS-CoV-2 variants. Study background: The donor participated in the COV1001 trial, in its Ad26.COV2.S arm. Recipients of Ad26.COV2.S got it intramuscularly, once or twice 56 days apart.

Treatment defined: around 19 received Ad26.COV2.S at low or high dose, single or two shots; 5 received placebo; per-sample allocation not given. Specimen acquisition occurred on day 63 following the initial vaccine or placebo injection. Clones were sequenced by immunoSEQ multiplex PCR, and TCRdb holds only the in-frame ones, with some missing. The table has some 330,000 clones, roughly 90% seen once. This CDR3 is 14 amino acids long. Germline V lookup: CDR1 SGHNT, CDR2 YYREEE (reference sequence). After removal of 2 bases from V and 5 bases from J, the junction contained 2 bases not matched to a gene. General study points: The breadth of spike-specific CD8+ and CD4+ T cell responses after vaccination was reportedly substantial.

The TCR was taken from a person between 18 and 65 years old who received the Ad26.COV2.S COVID-19 vaccine or a placebo. The gene calls are TRBV5-4 and TRBJ1-4, with 8 bases identical to TRBD1. The material sequenced was peripheral blood, taken in a trial of Ad26.COV2.S vaccine versus placebo. CDR3 sequence: CASSFDRGNEKLFF. The CDR3 DNA sequence: TGTGCCAGCAGCTTCGACAGGGGAAATGAAAAACTGTTTTTT.